These T cell receptor beta chains were read from a single sample in a study of neurological immune-mediated disorders. TCRdb called the 5' RACE reads again in MiXCR, with one record for every CDR3 protein. The sample has 65,000 to 90,000 distinct CDR3 sequences, more than 3% seen once; the top ten hold 4.5% to 6.5%. Material for sequencing was PBMCs. The receptors derive from a woman aged 45-59 years with multiple sclerosis. Both conserved end residues are part of each CDR3. A D gene is named only where the DNA matches it firmly. Each size is once, few, many or a size class.

j_gene: TRBJ1-6; d_gene: .; v_gene: TRBV9; abundance: many; CDR3aa: CASSPRQDNSPLHF; CDR3nt: TGTGCCAGCAGCCCCCGACAGGATAATTCACCCCTCCACTTT
j_gene: TRBJ1-2; d_gene: .; v_gene: TRBV27; abundance: many; CDR3aa: CASSEPGARSYTF; CDR3nt: TGTGCCAGCAGTGAGCCGGGAGCTCGATCCTACACCTTC
j_gene: TRBJ1-1; d_gene: .; v_gene: TRBV5-5; abundance: many; CDR3aa: CASSAIARDGTEAFF; CDR3nt: TGTGCCAGCAGCGCCATAGCCAGGGATGGAACTGAAGCTTTCTTT
j_gene: TRBJ2-3; d_gene: TRBD2; v_gene: TRBV10-3; abundance: many; CDR3aa: CAISGLAGVSTDTQYF; CDR3nt: TGTGCCATCAGTGGACTAGCGGGGGTCTCCACAGATACGCAGTATTTT
j_gene: TRBJ2-3; d_gene: TRBD1; v_gene: TRBV11-3; abundance: many; CDR3aa: CASSSGTGGSTDTQYF; CDR3nt: TGTGCCAGCAGCTCCGGGACAGGGGGCAGCACAGATACGCAGTATTTT
j_gene: TRBJ2-3; d_gene: TRBD1; v_gene: TRBV29-1; abundance: many; CDR3aa: CSVDGTGGSDTQYF; CDR3nt: TGCAGCGTTGATGGGACAGGGGGTTCAGATACGCAGTATTTT
j_gene: TRBJ1-1; d_gene: .; v_gene: TRBV7-9; abundance: many; CDR3aa: CASSPRGQLNTEAFF; CDR3nt: TGTGCCAGCAGCCCTCGAGGACAGTTGAACACTGAAGCTTTCTTT
j_gene: TRBJ1-2; d_gene: .; v_gene: TRBV27; abundance: many; CDR3aa: CASSFRGYGYTF; CDR3nt: TGTGCCAGCAGTTTCCGGGGTTATGGCTACACCTTC
j_gene: TRBJ1-4; d_gene: TRBD1; v_gene: TRBV12-3/TRBV12-4; abundance: many; CDR3aa: CASSPGGSNEKLFF; CDR3nt: TGTGCCAGCAGTCCAGGGGGATCAAATGAAAAACTGTTTTTT
j_gene: TRBJ2-3; d_gene: .; v_gene: TRBV7-2; abundance: many; CDR3aa: CASSASSTADTQYF; CDR3nt: TGTGCCAGCAGCGCATCCTCGACTGCAGATACGCAGTATTTT
j_gene: TRBJ2-5; d_gene: .; v_gene: TRBV5-5; abundance: many; CDR3aa: CASSRDPGETQYF; CDR3nt: TGTGCCAGCAGCCGGGACCCCGGGGAGACCCAGTACTTC
j_gene: TRBJ2-1; d_gene: .; v_gene: TRBV9; abundance: many; CDR3aa: CASSRIDNEQFF; CDR3nt: TGTGCCAGCAGCCGAATTGACAATGAGCAGTTCTTC
j_gene: TRBJ1-5; d_gene: .; v_gene: TRBV2; abundance: many; CDR3aa: CASSGRNNQPQHF; CDR3nt: TGTGCCAGCAGTGGACGGAATAATCAGCCCCAGCATTTT
j_gene: TRBJ1-2; d_gene: TRBD1; v_gene: TRBV6-6; abundance: many; CDR3aa: CASSYPRIQGARGSYTF; CDR3nt: TGTGCCAGCAGTTACCCCCGAATACAGGGGGCGAGAGGGAGCTACACCTTC
j_gene: TRBJ1-2; d_gene: TRBD1; v_gene: TRBV20-1; abundance: many; CDR3aa: CTRGTSNYGYTF; CDR3nt: TGCACCAGGGGGACCTCTAACTATGGCTACACCTTC
j_gene: TRBJ2-7; d_gene: TRBD2; v_gene: TRBV12-3/TRBV12-4; abundance: many; CDR3aa: CASSIAGGPHEQYF; CDR3nt: TGTGCCAGCAGTATAGCGGGAGGGCCACACGAGCAGTACTTC
j_gene: TRBJ1-1; d_gene: TRBD1; v_gene: TRBV6-1; abundance: many; CDR3aa: CASSEYTGVTEAFF; CDR3nt: TGTGCCAGCAGTGAATACACAGGGGTAACTGAAGCTTTCTTT
j_gene: TRBJ1-2; d_gene: .; v_gene: TRBV7-2; abundance: many; CDR3aa: CASSRTGGTSSFDYTF; CDR3nt: TGTGCCAGCAGCCGGACCGGGGGGACATCGTCTTTCGACTACACCTTC
j_gene: TRBJ1-1; d_gene: .; v_gene: TRBV7-2; abundance: many; CDR3aa: CASSWGRNTEAFF; CDR3nt: TGTGCCAGCAGCTGGGGTCGAAACACTGAAGCTTTCTTT
j_gene: TRBJ1-1; d_gene: TRBD1; v_gene: TRBV20-1; abundance: many; CDR3aa: CSAAAGGGTEAFF; CDR3nt: TGCAGTGCTGCGGCAGGGGGTGGCACTGAAGCTTTCTTT
j_gene: TRBJ1-6; d_gene: TRBD1; v_gene: TRBV5-1; abundance: many; CDR3aa: CASSLARGQNSPLHF; CDR3nt: TGCGCCAGCAGCTTGGCTAGGGGGCAAAATTCACCCCTCCACTTT
j_gene: TRBJ1-1; d_gene: .; v_gene: TRBV9; abundance: once; CDR3aa: CASSAAQDTEAFF; CDR3nt: TGTGCCAGCAGCGCAGCCCAGGACACTGAAGCTTTCTTT
j_gene: TRBJ2-3; d_gene: .; v_gene: TRBV20-1; abundance: many; CDR3aa: CSAKGQTDTQYF; CDR3nt: TGCAGTGCTAAAGGGCAGACAGATACGCAGTATTTT
j_gene: TRBJ2-1; d_gene: TRBD2; v_gene: TRBV4-2; abundance: many; CDR3aa: CASSQDTSGRHYRQFF; CDR3nt: TGTGCCAGCAGCCAAGATACTAGCGGGAGGCACTATCGGCAGTTCTTC
j_gene: TRBJ1-4; d_gene: .; v_gene: TRBV20-1; abundance: many; CDR3aa: CSASWRGQEKLFF; CDR3nt: TGCAGTGCTAGTTGGCGGGGGCAAGAAAAACTGTTTTTT
j_gene: TRBJ1-2; d_gene: .; v_gene: TRBV5-1; abundance: many; CDR3aa: CASSLDARGNGYTF; CDR3nt: TGCGCCAGCAGCTTGGATGCCAGGGGCAATGGCTACACCTTC
j_gene: TRBJ2-1; d_gene: .; v_gene: TRBV5-1; abundance: many; CDR3aa: CASSLTTSLSYNEQFF; CDR3nt: TGCGCCAGCAGCTTGACTACTAGTCTCTCCTACAATGAGCAGTTCTTC